This paragraph reports one TCR beta chain. Its antigen is unidentified. This entry comes from a study of T-cell reconstitution after alpha-beta-depleted transplantation in children. Unique molecular identifiers were used in preparing the TCRbeta library. From the PCR reads, TCRdb called clonotypes with MiXCR, one entry per CDR3 protein. The table has about 980,000 distinct CDR3 sequences, about 30% seen once. This CDR3 region has 15 residues. Germline CDR1 LGHNA, CDR2 YSLEER. The V and J ends lost 2 bases and 6 bases, in that order; junction bases with no gene match: 6. Findings and limits, study-wide: About two months after transplant, alpha-beta T cells reportedly came from several hundred expanded graft clones.

The source was PBMCs, mostly from graft donor cells, collected 360 days after TCRalphabeta/CD19-depleted stem cell transplant. V and J are TRBV4-3 and TRBJ2-2, with 7 positions matching TRBD1. The clonotype comes from a boy in the first two years of life who had a stem cell transplant for SCID, so the T cells may come from the graft donor. The CDR3 here is CASSQLGQAPGELFF. The CDR3 nucleotides read TGCGCCAGCAGCCAACTCGGACAGGCGCCCGGGGAGCTGTTTTTT.